These 26 T cell receptor beta chains share one sample of origin, sequenced in a study of T cell changes during pregnancy in multiple sclerosis. Clones were read by immunoSEQ multiplex PCR, and TCRdb kept only the in-frame ones, dropping some. The table shows about 87,000 clones, with roughly 93% occurring only once. This specimen was peripheral blood, taken in the third trimester of pregnancy. All receptors come from a female donor in good health, enrolled as a control in a pregnancy study.

The chain employs TRBV7-9 and TRBJ1-2; D uncertain. Germline lookup yields CDR1 SEHNR and CDR2 FQNEAQ (reference sequence). Trimming left V 2 bases short and J 6 bases short, with 10 bases between. The CDR3 loop spans 13 amino acids. CDR3 sequence: CASSLKGADGYTF. The CDR3 coding sequence is TGTGCCAGCAGCTTAAAAGGCGCGGATGGCTACACCTTC.

V and J are TRBV18 and TRBJ2-3; TRBD2 might be the D (5 bases). Between the trimmed V and J ends, which lost 1 base and 2 bases, there was a span of 13 bases. The CDR3 runs 16 residues. CDR1 and CDR2 from the germline V gene are KGHSH and LQKENI. CDR3 nucleotide sequence: TGTGCCAGCTCACCACTTCTAGCCGGATCCACAGATACGCAGTATTTT. This codes for CASSPLLAGSTDTQYF.

This clone was detected only once. The chain employs TRBV18 and TRBJ1-2; perhaps TRBD1 as D (6 bases). V shed 4 bases and J shed 1 base, with 10 bases lying between them. The CDR3 spans 14 residues. Germline-derived CDR1 and CDR2 are KGHSH and LQKENI. The CDR3 coding sequence is TGTGCCAGCTCACTTGCCAGGGGTAACTATGGCTACACCTTC. Translated: CASSLARGNYGYTF.

The V and J genes are TRBV7-9 and TRBJ1-1, with 8 bases identical to TRBD1. CDR1 and CDR2 from the germline V gene are SEHNR and FQNEAQ (reference sequence). The CDR3 spans 14 residues. J was trimmed by 1 base and V by 8 bases; bases with no gene match: 6. The CDR3 region has the DNA TGTGCCAGCGGTCGACAGGGGAGGAACACTGAAGCTTTCTTT. As protein: CASGRQGRNTEAFF. The full variable domain, rest sourced from reference TRBV7-9 and TRBJ1-1, is DTGVSQNPRHKITKRGQNVTFRCDPISEHNRLYWYRQTLGQGPEFLTYFQNEAQLEKSRLLSDRFSAERPKGSFSTLEIQRTEQGDSAMYLCASGRQGRNTEAFFGQGTRLTVV.

This sequence joins TRBV2 and TRBJ1-3, with 7 bases matching TRBD1. This CDR3 region has 13 residues. CDR1 SNHLY and CDR2 FYNNEI come from the germline V gene. CDR3 sequence reads: CAMSQGGGNTIYF. The CDR3 coding sequence is TGTGCGATGAGCCAGGGGGGAGGAAACACCATATATTTT.

The rearrangement links TRBV5-5 to TRBJ1-2, with D possibly TRBD1 on 6 matching bases. This CDR3 spans 14 amino acids. Trimming took off 4 bases at V and 5 bases at J, with 15 bases between the two ends. CDR1 is SGHKS, CDR2 YYEKEE, per germline (reference sequence). The CDR3 nucleotides are TGTGCCAGCAGCCCGGGGCTAACAGGGTATGGCTACACCTTC. As protein: CASSPGLTGYGYTF.

Note on this clone: One end of the junction is discordant with germline, which a read error may explain. The rearrangement links TRBV4-2 to TRBJ2-7, with 8 nucleotides matching TRBD1. Germline loops: CDR1 LGHNA, CDR2 YNFKEQ. This CDR3 comprises 15 residues. CDR3 bases: TGTGCCAGCAGCCAAACGGGGACAGGCTCCCACGAGCAGTACTTC. It is translated as CASSQTGTGSHEQYF.

This chain's CDR3 is CASSIEGRTQYF. The DNA for the CDR3 is TGTGCCAGTAGTATAGAGGGGAGGACGCAGTATTTT. V usage is TRBV19 and J usage is TRBJ2-3, with a possible D match to TRBD2 (6 bases). The CDR3 totals 12 residues. Germline V gene data show CDR1 as LNHDA and CDR2 as SQIVND (reference sequence). Trimming left V 0 bases short and J 9 bases short, with 7 bases between.

The V gene is TRBV29-1, the J gene TRBJ2-7; 7 positions match TRBD2. With 4 bases clipped from V and 6 bases from J, the junction kept 6 bases outside the gene matches. Germline V lookup: CDR1 SQVTM, CDR2 ANQGSEA. This CDR3 spans 12 amino acids. DNA for the CDR3: TGCAGCGTTGCAGTCCCGGGAGGCGAGCAGTACTTC. Protein: CSVAVPGGEQYF.

This chain links TRBV5-1 with TRBJ1-1; D possibly corresponds to TRBD1 (6 bases). The CDR3 runs to 14 residues. V dropped 2 bases and J dropped 1 base, with 9 bases sitting between them. Germline CDR1 SGHRS, CDR2 YFSETQ. The CDR3 region has the DNA TGCGCCAGCAGCTTTGGCAGGGGGAACACTGAAGCTTTCTTT. Translating it yields CASSFGRGNTEAFF.

The chain recombines TRBV23-1 with TRBJ2-5; perhaps TRBD1 as D (6 bases). TRBV23-1 is an open reading frame whose function is uncertain. The length of the CDR3 is 19 residues. V lost 8 bases and J lost 5, with 33 bases in between. The DNA of the CDR3 is TGCGCCAGCGAGAAAGCAGGGTATAGGGACACACACACAGGGGAGACCCAGTACTTC. It yields the protein CASEKAGYRDTHTGETQYF.

The sample holds one count of this clone. The rearrangement links TRBV5-6 to TRBJ2-4; the match to TRBD1 covers 7 bases. The CDR3 is 15 amino acids. CDR1 is SGHDT and CDR2 is YYEEEE in the germline V gene. With 4 bases clipped from V and 7 bases from J, the junction kept 11 bases outside the gene matches. DNA of the CDR3: TGTGCCAGCAGCCGCCGGCTAGGGGGCACGAACATTCAGTACTTC. It yields the protein CASSRRLGGTNIQYF.

This chain links TRBV6-6 with TRBJ1-2, with unresolved D. Trimming removed 5 bases at V and 8 bases at J, with 12 bases between. The CDR3 extends over 12 amino acids. CDR1 is MNHNY and CDR2 is SVGAGI in the germline V gene (reference sequence). CDR3 bases: TGTGCCAGCAGTCAGGCGACGAGCGGCTACACCTTC. It encodes CASSQATSGYTF.

Concerning this clone: The DNA is omitted, as the CDR3 cannot be located on it reliably, and the CDR3 follows TCRdb's listing. The chain joins TRBV9 to TRBJ2-7; TRBD2, the table's D call, was not compared with the DNA. The CDR3 extends over 16 residues, inclusive of both ends. Germline-derived CDR1 and CDR2 are SGDLS and YYNGEE. The CDR3 loop is CASSVGFLAANYEQYF.

The chain employs TRBV6-5 and TRBJ1-4; TRBD1 is a possible D gene (6 bases). V dropped 4 bases and J dropped 10 bases, with 22 bases sitting between them. This CDR3 contains 16 residues. CDR1 MNHEY and CDR2 SVGAGI come from the germline V gene. In nucleotides, the CDR3 is TGTGCCAGCAGTTTGGAAGGGGGAACGGGGGGAGGAAAACTGTTTTTT. It translates to CASSLEGGTGGGKLFF.

The chain is built from TRBV6-5 and TRBJ2-7; 8 bases are a match to TRBD1. Germline V CDR1 and CDR2: MNHEY, SVGAGI. The junction had 6 bases not matched to a gene; V was cut back by 5 bases and J by 3 bases. This CDR3 has 14 residues. The CDR3 region is CASSQTGDLYEQYF. As DNA, the CDR3 is TGTGCCAGCAGTCAGACAGGGGATCTCTACGAGCAGTACTTC.

The rearrangement uses TRBV19 and TRBJ2-7; maybe TRBD1 (7 bases). Germline loops: CDR1 LNHDA, CDR2 SQIVND (reference sequence). The CDR3 is 15 residues long. Between the trimmed V and J ends, which lost 7 bases and 3 bases, there was a span of 19 bases. The CDR3 protein is CASTPEAGGIYEQYF. The CDR3 DNA is TGTGCCAGTACCCCAGAGGCAGGGGGGATCTACGAGCAGTACTTC.

The chain links TRBV28 to TRBJ2-3; 9 bases map to TRBD2. This CDR3 has 18 amino acids. The trim removed 7 bases at V and 5 bases at J, leaving 19 bases unmatched. Germline loops: CDR1 MDHEN, CDR2 SYDVKM. CDR3 loop: CASTFIPLAGRVIDTQYF. In DNA form, the CDR3 reads TGTGCCAGCACCTTTATCCCCCTAGCGGGAAGGGTAATAGATACGCAGTATTTT.

Remarks on this clone: At one boundary the junction diverges from the germline segment, which might be a read error. This sequence joins TRBV2 and TRBJ2-1, with D tentatively TRBD1 (5 bases). The CDR3 has 11 residues. CDR1 SNHLY and CDR2 FYNNEI come from the germline V gene. The CDR3 DNA reads as TGTGCCAGCAGTGACCGGACAACCTGGATCTTC. Protein product: CASSDRTTWIF.

The chain uses TRBV28 and TRBJ2-1; D perhaps matches TRBD2 (7 bases). V was cut by 2 bases and J by 8 bases, with 16 bases left in between. The germline V gene encodes CDR1 MDHEN and CDR2 SYDVKM. The length of the CDR3 is 15 residues. CDR3 sequence reads: CASSLRGALQDEQFF. The CDR3 DNA is TGTGCCAGCAGTTTACGGGGGGCCCTCCAGGATGAGCAGTTCTTC.

The genes are TRBV5-1 and TRBJ2-7, with a tentative D call TRBD1 (5 bases). The CDR3 totals 17 residues. V dropped 0 bases and J dropped 0 bases, with 16 bases sitting between them. Germline assignment: CDR1 SGHRS and CDR2 YFSETQ. CDR3 protein: CASSLEPAGSSSYEQYF. The DNA for the CDR3 is TGCGCCAGCAGCTTGGAACCCGCAGGGTCGTCCTCCTACGAGCAGTACTTC.

J is TRBJ1-5 and V is TRBV28; perhaps TRBD1 as D (6 bases). Germline V gene data show CDR1 as MDHEN and CDR2 as SYDVKM. The CDR3 has 15 residues. The V end was cut by 2 bases, the J end by 0 bases, with 8 bases between. The CDR3 reads CASSLQGPSNQPQHF. The DNA for the CDR3 is TGTGCCAGCAGTTTACAGGGGCCTAGCAATCAGCCCCAGCATTTT.

The chain is built from TRBV7-2 and TRBJ2-7; TRBD2 might be the D (7 bases). This CDR3 comprises 15 residues. Germline CDR1 is SGHTA and CDR2 is FQGNSA. V was shortened by 5 bases and J by 6 bases, with 20 bases between the two germline ends. CDR3 sequence reads: CASSAGRASGVEQYF. The CDR3 DNA follows: TGTGCCAGCAGCGCGGGGAGGGCCTCAGGGGTCGAGCAGTACTTC.

The chain carries TRBV6-1 and TRBJ1-2, with no clear D. Germline V gene data show CDR1 as MNHNS and CDR2 as SASEGT. V lost 2 bases to trimming and J lost 4 bases, with 11 bases between them. The CDR3 extends over 14 amino acids. The DNA of the CDR3 is TGTGCCAGCAGTGAATCCGCCGCCGGCTATGGCTACACCTTC. Protein product: CASSESAAGYGYTF.

The rearrangement links TRBV5-4 to TRBJ2-7; possibly TRBD1 for D (6 bases). CDR1 and CDR2 from the germline V gene are SGHNT and YYREEE (reference sequence). The CDR3 consists of 17 residues. V was clipped by 0 bases and J by 0 bases, with 16 bases between them. CDR3 coding DNA: TGTGCCAGCAGCTTGGGGGGGACAAGACCCGACTCCTACGAGCAGTACTTC. It yields the protein CASSLGGTRPDSYEQYF.

The CDR3 reads CASSQAVLAGPTEQFF. Here the CDR3 DNA reads TGTGCCAGCAGCCAAGCAGTACTAGCGGGCCCCACCGAGCAGTTCTTC. The rearrangement joins TRBV4-2 to TRBJ2-1, with 9 bases fitting TRBD2. The V segment lost 1 base and the J segment 10 bases; nucleotides outside the gene matches: 11. This CDR3 is 16 amino acids long. The germline CDR1 and CDR2 sequences are LGHNA and YNFKEQ.